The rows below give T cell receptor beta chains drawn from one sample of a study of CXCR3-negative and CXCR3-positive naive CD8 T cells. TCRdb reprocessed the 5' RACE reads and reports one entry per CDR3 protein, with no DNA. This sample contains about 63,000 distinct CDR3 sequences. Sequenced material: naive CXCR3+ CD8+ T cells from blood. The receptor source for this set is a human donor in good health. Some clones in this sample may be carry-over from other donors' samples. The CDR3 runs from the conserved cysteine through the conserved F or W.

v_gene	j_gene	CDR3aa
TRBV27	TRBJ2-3	CASKPGLADTDTQYF
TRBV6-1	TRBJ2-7	CASTRDEIYEQYF
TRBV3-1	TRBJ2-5	CASSPSSRQGLEETQYF
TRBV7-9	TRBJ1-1	CASSSPDGVNTEAFF
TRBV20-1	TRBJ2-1	CSALFGLAVYNEQFF
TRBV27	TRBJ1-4	CASSITATNEKLFF
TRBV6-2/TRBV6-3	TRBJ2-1	CASSYSGAINEQFF
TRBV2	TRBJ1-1	CASSEGGQLQNTEAFF
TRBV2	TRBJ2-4	CASSEWGLRDDKNIQYF
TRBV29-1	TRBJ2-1	CSVDTGTYQEQFF
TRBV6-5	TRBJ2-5	CASSYGTGRGAQETQYF
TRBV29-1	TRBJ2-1	CSVDRGIHNEQFF
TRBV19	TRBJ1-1	CASSILWTNTEAFF
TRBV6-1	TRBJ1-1	CASSEWSEGASEAFF
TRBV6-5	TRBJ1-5	CASRPTTGMGQEPQHF
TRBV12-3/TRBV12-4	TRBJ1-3	CASSASGNTIYF
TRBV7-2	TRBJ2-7	CASSLNPGWGEQYF
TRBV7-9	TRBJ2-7	CASSFRGGYEQYF
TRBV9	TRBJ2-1	CASSSQTSGAYNEQFF
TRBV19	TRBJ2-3	CASSIEGIVGTDTQYF
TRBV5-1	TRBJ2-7	CASSLVGGTGEQYF
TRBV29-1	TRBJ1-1	CSVGREGTEAFF
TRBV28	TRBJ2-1	CASSLRGAEYNEQFF
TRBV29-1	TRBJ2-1	CSITLEAGTYNEQFF
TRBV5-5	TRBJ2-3	CASSFGALGSTDTQYF
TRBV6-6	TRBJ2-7	CASRWDREREQYF
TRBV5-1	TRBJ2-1	CASIKPRGSYNEQFF
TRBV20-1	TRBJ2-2	CSADRANTGELFF
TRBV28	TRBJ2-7	CASSSIDRGEYEQYF
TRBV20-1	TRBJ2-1	CSAREGLGSYNEQFF
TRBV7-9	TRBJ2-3	CASSLGAGRDTQYF
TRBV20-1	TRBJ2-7	CSARDVGFEQYF
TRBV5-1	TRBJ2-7	CASSSRESVWYEQYF
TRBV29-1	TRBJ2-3	CIPIWGAWSTDTQYF
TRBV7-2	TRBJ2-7	CASSLGPSDRPYEQYF
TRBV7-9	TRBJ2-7	CASSLIVGGREQYF
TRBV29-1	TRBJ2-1	CSVEDNGNEQFF
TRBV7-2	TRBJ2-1	CASSLGVSSYNEQFF
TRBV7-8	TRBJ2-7	CASSDYREIYEQYF
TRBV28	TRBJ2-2	CASSPRVRELFF
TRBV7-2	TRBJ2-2	CASSLASGTGELFF
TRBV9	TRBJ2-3	CASSVGGGWATDTQYF
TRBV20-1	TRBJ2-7	CSARPFSPRDYSYEQYF
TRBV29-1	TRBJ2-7	CSIGGGYEQYF
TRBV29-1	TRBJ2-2	CSALLWGQRGTGELFF
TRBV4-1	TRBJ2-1	CASSQWDSYNEQFF
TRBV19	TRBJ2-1	CASSWGAGWSGNEQFF
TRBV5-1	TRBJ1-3	CASSFTGTHSGNTIYF
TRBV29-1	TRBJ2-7	CSVETGPVSYEQYF
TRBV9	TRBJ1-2	CASSPLGYYGYTF
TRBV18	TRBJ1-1	CASSPGPGMNTEAFF
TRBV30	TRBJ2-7	CAWSRDRGGSYEQYF
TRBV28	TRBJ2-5	CASRHSSGTAYQETQYF
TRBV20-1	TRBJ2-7	CSARDVESYEQYF
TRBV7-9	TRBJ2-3	CASSFRGRGTDTQYF
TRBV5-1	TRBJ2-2	CASSLSDSNTGELFF
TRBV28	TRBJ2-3	CASSRAGDTQYF
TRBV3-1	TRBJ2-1	CAARDRGFNEQFF
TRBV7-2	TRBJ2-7	CASSPLGGSYEQYF